This is a list of T cell receptor beta chains from one sample in a study of cytomegalovirus exposure and HLA in healthy donors. Generated by immunoSEQ multiplex PCR, the TCRdb table keeps only in-frame clones and is missing some. This sample has a few hundred thousand clones, with 84% found just once. The sequencing sample was made of PBMCs. These receptors all stem from a middle-aged woman in good health and CMV-seropositive. The CDR3 runs from the conserved cysteine through the conserved F or W. The D gene is left open where the match is weak. Only some rows state a clone size, as once, few, many or a class for expanded clones.

CDR3nt: TGTGCCAGCCATCCGACAGGGGGCGCTTTTAGCCGATTCGGCTACACCTTC
CDR3aa: CASHPTGGAFSRFGYTF
j_gene: TRBJ1-2
abundance: few
v_gene: TRBV27
d_gene: TRBD1

CDR3nt: TGCGCCAGCAGTTTTGGGACAGGGTTAGTTTACGAGCAGTACTTC
CDR3aa: CASSFGTGLVYEQYF
j_gene: TRBJ2-7
abundance: .
v_gene: TRBV5-1
d_gene: TRBD1

CDR3nt: TGTGCCAGCAGTGACTCTACTAGCAATGAGCAGTTCTTC
CDR3aa: CASSDSTSNEQFF
j_gene: TRBJ2-1
abundance: medium-sized
v_gene: TRBV6-4
d_gene: .

CDR3nt: TGTGCCAGCAGCTTGGGGGGCCAAAACATTCAGTACTTC
CDR3aa: CASSLGGQNIQYF
j_gene: TRBJ2-4
abundance: .
v_gene: TRBV5-6
d_gene: .

CDR3nt: TGTGCCAGCAGCTTAAGGAGCGGGGATCAGTACTTC
CDR3aa: CASSLRSGDQYF
j_gene: TRBJ2-7
abundance: once
v_gene: TRBV11-3
d_gene: TRBD2

CDR3nt: TGTGCCAGCATGGGGCGCTCTGGGGCCAACGTCCTGACTTTC
CDR3aa: CASMGRSGANVLTF
j_gene: TRBJ2-6
abundance: .
v_gene: TRBV6-1
d_gene: .

CDR3nt: TGTGCCAGCAGCTTAATTGGGGACAGGGGACGTGAGACCCAGTACTTC
CDR3aa: CASSLIGDRGRETQYF
j_gene: TRBJ2-5
abundance: .
v_gene: TRBV7-6
d_gene: TRBD1

CDR3nt: TGCGCCAGCAGCTCCACTCTAGCGGGAGACCCCTACGAGCAGTACTTC
CDR3aa: CASSSTLAGDPYEQYF
j_gene: TRBJ2-7
abundance: .
v_gene: TRBV5-1
d_gene: TRBD2

CDR3nt: TGCAGCGTGACAGGGACTAGCGGGTTCACCTACGAGCAGTACTTC
CDR3aa: CSVTGTSGFTYEQYF
j_gene: TRBJ2-7
abundance: .
v_gene: TRBV29-1
d_gene: TRBD2

CDR3nt: TGCGCCAGCAGTCGCCCCTTTCGCGCGGGATGCCTAGAGACCCAGTACTTC
CDR3aa: CASSRPFRAGCLETQYF
j_gene: TRBJ2-5
abundance: .
v_gene: TRBV23-1
d_gene: .

CDR3nt: TGTGCCAGCAGTAAAGCACAGGGAGGGACCTACGAGCAGTACTTC
CDR3aa: CASSKAQGGTYEQYF
j_gene: TRBJ2-7
abundance: .
v_gene: TRBV13
d_gene: .

CDR3nt: TGTGCCAGCAGCTCACAAGAGACCCAGTACTTC
CDR3aa: CASSSQETQYF
j_gene: TRBJ2-5
abundance: .
v_gene: TRBV11-1
d_gene: .

CDR3nt: TGTGCCAGTAGTATGGGTTCTAGCGGGAGACATAGCTCCTACAATGAGCAGTTCTTC
CDR3aa: CASSMGSSGRHSSYNEQFF
j_gene: TRBJ2-1
abundance: few
v_gene: TRBV19
d_gene: TRBD2

CDR3nt: TGCAGCGTGATGTTCCAGGGGAGAGAAAAACTGTTTTTT
CDR3aa: CSVMFQGREKLFF
j_gene: TRBJ1-4
abundance: .
v_gene: TRBV29-1
d_gene: .

CDR3nt: TGTGCCGCTCCGGGGACAGGTGGATACGAGCAGTACTTC
CDR3aa: CAAPGTGGYEQYF
j_gene: TRBJ2-7
abundance: once
v_gene: TRBV30
d_gene: TRBD1

CDR3nt: TGTGCCTGGAGGCTAGCGGGAGATATTGGTGAGCAGTTCTTC
CDR3aa: CAWRLAGDIGEQFF
j_gene: TRBJ2-1
abundance: .
v_gene: TRBV30
d_gene: TRBD2

CDR3nt: TGTGCCAGCAGTTACTCTCCGGCAGCGGGGCAGGGGGAGCAGTTCTTC
CDR3aa: CASSYSPAAGQGEQFF
j_gene: TRBJ2-1
abundance: .
v_gene: TRBV6-5
d_gene: .

CDR3nt: TGTGCCAGCAGCCGAGACGGGGTAGGGGAAAAACTGTTTTTT
CDR3aa: CASSRDGVGEKLFF
j_gene: TRBJ1-4
abundance: few
v_gene: TRBV5-6
d_gene: .

CDR3nt: TGTGCCAGCAGCTTAAGTATGGAGGAAAAACTGTTTTTT
CDR3aa: CASSLSMEEKLFF
j_gene: TRBJ1-4
abundance: .
v_gene: TRBV7-2
d_gene: .

CDR3nt: TGTGCCAGCAGTCGCCTTTTGGGCGCGTCCTACGAGCAGTACTTC
CDR3aa: CASSRLLGASYEQYF
j_gene: TRBJ2-7
abundance: .
v_gene: TRBV28
d_gene: .

CDR3nt: TGTGCCAGCAGTACCGGGACAGCCTACAATGAGCAGTTCTTC
CDR3aa: CASSTGTAYNEQFF
j_gene: TRBJ2-1
abundance: .
v_gene: TRBV27
d_gene: TRBD1

CDR3nt: TGTGCCAGCAGCTTAAGGGGGCTGGGCACTGAAGCTTTCTTT
CDR3aa: CASSLRGLGTEAFF
j_gene: TRBJ1-1
abundance: .
v_gene: TRBV5-8
d_gene: TRBD1

CDR3nt: TGTGCCAGCAGCGCGGACAGGGGGCCCTATGGCTACACCTTC
CDR3aa: CASSADRGPYGYTF
j_gene: TRBJ1-2
abundance: .
v_gene: TRBV5-4
d_gene: TRBD1

CDR3nt: TGTGCCACCCGCGTGTCCGAGAACACTGAAGCTTTCTTT
CDR3aa: CATRVSENTEAFF
j_gene: TRBJ1-1
abundance: .
v_gene: TRBV2
d_gene: .

CDR3nt: TGTGCCACCGGGACAGGGGGCCTGATGAGCACTGAAGCTTTCTTT
CDR3aa: CATGTGGLMSTEAFF
j_gene: TRBJ1-1
abundance: .
v_gene: TRBV6-6
d_gene: TRBD1

CDR3nt: TGTGCCAGCAGCCAAGATCCAGCGGGAGGTGGATGGGAGCAGTTCTTC
CDR3aa: CASSQDPAGGGWEQFF
j_gene: TRBJ2-1
abundance: .
v_gene: TRBV4-2
d_gene: TRBD2

CDR3nt: TGTGCCAGCAGTCGCGGGGATAGCTCCTACAATGAGCAGTTCTTC
CDR3aa: CASSRGDSSYNEQFF
j_gene: TRBJ2-1
abundance: .
v_gene: TRBV28
d_gene: .

CDR3nt: TGTGCCAGCTCGCGTGGGACAGGGAAAGAGAATGAGCAGTTCTTC
CDR3aa: CASSRGTGKENEQFF
j_gene: TRBJ2-1
abundance: .
v_gene: TRBV18
d_gene: TRBD1

CDR3nt: TGTGCCAGCAGCCGGGGAGAGGAGTACGGGGAGCTGTTTTTT
CDR3aa: CASSRGEEYGELFF
j_gene: TRBJ2-2
abundance: few
v_gene: TRBV4-2
d_gene: .

CDR3nt: TGCGCCAGCAAGATCGGGACAGGGAATGAAAAACTGTTTTTT
CDR3aa: CASKIGTGNEKLFF
j_gene: TRBJ1-4
abundance: .
v_gene: TRBV5-1
d_gene: TRBD1

CDR3nt: TGTGCCAGCAGCGTAGGGGGGGGAGAACGAGATACGCAGTATTTT
CDR3aa: CASSVGGGERDTQYF
j_gene: TRBJ2-3
abundance: .
v_gene: TRBV9
d_gene: TRBD2

CDR3nt: TGTGCCAGCAGCTTAGCGGCAGCGAATAACTATGGCTACACCTTC
CDR3aa: CASSLAAANNYGYTF
j_gene: TRBJ1-2
abundance: .
v_gene: TRBV7-2
d_gene: .

CDR3nt: TGTGCTAGTGGAATATCAGGGACTAGCGGCTCCTACAATGAGCAGTTCTTC
CDR3aa: CASGISGTSGSYNEQFF
j_gene: TRBJ2-1
abundance: .
v_gene: TRBV12-5
d_gene: TRBD2

CDR3nt: TGCGCCAGCAGCCAAGGACAGTTGCACTATGGCTACACCTTC
CDR3aa: CASSQGQLHYGYTF
j_gene: TRBJ1-2
abundance: .
v_gene: TRBV4-3
d_gene: .

CDR3nt: TGTGCCAGCAGTGCGGGACTTCTTACCGGGGAGCTGTTTTTT
CDR3aa: CASSAGLLTGELFF
j_gene: TRBJ2-2
abundance: .
v_gene: TRBV6-5
d_gene: .

CDR3nt: TGTGCCACCAGCAGAACAACGGCTAGCGGCGTGCAGTATTTT
CDR3aa: CATSRTTASGVQYF
j_gene: TRBJ2-3
abundance: .
v_gene: TRBV15
d_gene: TRBD2

CDR3nt: TGTGCCAGCAGCTTACCCGGGACAGGGAGTTCCTATGGCTACACCTTC
CDR3aa: CASSLPGTGSSYGYTF
j_gene: TRBJ1-2
abundance: .
v_gene: TRBV11-2
d_gene: TRBD1

CDR3nt: TGTGCCAGCAGTTTAGGTTTGGGGCGAGGCGGCTACACCTTC
CDR3aa: CASSLGLGRGGYTF
j_gene: TRBJ1-2
abundance: few
v_gene: TRBV27
d_gene: .

CDR3nt: TGCGCCAGCAGCCGAGAACCGGGACAGGCCTTGAGGCTGTACTTC
CDR3aa: CASSREPGQALRLYF
j_gene: TRBJ2-7
abundance: .
v_gene: TRBV4-3
d_gene: TRBD1

CDR3nt: TGTGCCAGCTCACCACAGGGACAGGGTGTCATCTACACCTTC
CDR3aa: CASSPQGQGVIYTF
j_gene: TRBJ1-2
abundance: .
v_gene: TRBV18
d_gene: TRBD1

CDR3nt: TGTGCCAGCAGCGTAGCTGCGACTAGCGGGGGATACGAGCAGTACTTC
CDR3aa: CASSVAATSGGYEQYF
j_gene: TRBJ2-7
abundance: .
v_gene: TRBV9
d_gene: TRBD2

CDR3nt: TGCGCCAGCCCCCGAGCCTCTAAGCAGCCCCAGCATTTT
CDR3aa: CASPRASKQPQHF
j_gene: TRBJ1-5
abundance: .
v_gene: TRBV10-1
d_gene: .

CDR3nt: TGTGCCAGCAGTGAAAGGGGAATCTCTGGGGCCAACGTCCTGACTTTC
CDR3aa: CASSERGISGANVLTF
j_gene: TRBJ2-6
abundance: .
v_gene: TRBV6-1
d_gene: .

CDR3nt: TGTGCCAGCAGTGAAATCGACTACGAAAACACTGAAGCTTTCTTT
CDR3aa: CASSEIDYENTEAFF
j_gene: TRBJ1-1
abundance: .
v_gene: TRBV6-1
d_gene: .

CDR3nt: TGTGCCAGCAGTTCTCCTACTAGCGGGACCTACGAGCAGTACTTC
CDR3aa: CASSSPTSGTYEQYF
j_gene: TRBJ2-7
abundance: .
v_gene: TRBV5-4
d_gene: TRBD2

CDR3nt: TGCAGCGTTGTCCAGACTAACATGAACACTGAAGCTTTCTTT
CDR3aa: CSVVQTNMNTEAFF
j_gene: TRBJ1-1
abundance: once
v_gene: TRBV29-1
d_gene: .

CDR3nt: TGCAGTGCTAGACGACAGGCGGAAGCTTTCTTT
CDR3aa: CSARRQAEAFF
j_gene: TRBJ1-1
abundance: few
v_gene: TRBV20-1
d_gene: .

CDR3nt: TGTGCCAGCAGCTTAGCGGGAGGGTCTAGCAGCTACGAGCAGTACTTC
CDR3aa: CASSLAGGSSSYEQYF
j_gene: TRBJ2-7
abundance: .
v_gene: TRBV7-6
d_gene: TRBD2

CDR3nt: TGTGCCAGCAGCTTAAGAACTCCAGGGGACTACGAGCAGTACTTC
CDR3aa: CASSLRTPGDYEQYF
j_gene: TRBJ2-7
abundance: once
v_gene: TRBV7-2
d_gene: .

CDR3nt: TGTGCCAGCAGCTTGCGGACAGATACGCAGTATTTT
CDR3aa: CASSLRTDTQYF
j_gene: TRBJ2-3
abundance: once
v_gene: TRBV5-4
d_gene: .

CDR3nt: TGCGCCAGCAGCTTGGGACAGACCCCAGATACGCAGTATTTT
CDR3aa: CASSLGQTPDTQYF
j_gene: TRBJ2-3
abundance: .
v_gene: TRBV5-1
d_gene: .

CDR3nt: TGTGCCACCAGCAGTAACTACGAGCAGTACTTC
CDR3aa: CATSSNYEQYF
j_gene: TRBJ2-7
abundance: .
v_gene: TRBV15
d_gene: .

CDR3nt: TGTGCCAGCAGTGAAGCGCCGTGGGGGGGCCCCTACGAGCAGTACTTC
CDR3aa: CASSEAPWGGPYEQYF
j_gene: TRBJ2-7
abundance: .
v_gene: TRBV2
d_gene: .

CDR3nt: TGTGCCAGCAGCTTAGGGGTTATGGAATACCAGGGCGCGAACACCGGGGAGCTGTTTTTT
CDR3aa: CASSLGVMEYQGANTGELFF
j_gene: TRBJ2-2
abundance: .
v_gene: TRBV7-6
d_gene: .

CDR3nt: TGTGCCAGTAGTCGGGGGAACGAGCAGTACTTC
CDR3aa: CASSRGNEQYF
j_gene: TRBJ2-7
abundance: .
v_gene: TRBV19
d_gene: .

CDR3nt: TGTGCCAGCAGCTACTTAGCGGGGAATGAGCAGTTCTTC
CDR3aa: CASSYLAGNEQFF
j_gene: TRBJ2-1
abundance: once
v_gene: TRBV5-6
d_gene: TRBD2

CDR3nt: TGTGCCACCAGCAGAGCCGGGACAGGGGGCTACGAGCAGTACTTC
CDR3aa: CATSRAGTGGYEQYF
j_gene: TRBJ2-7
abundance: .
v_gene: TRBV15
d_gene: TRBD1

CDR3nt: TGTGCCAGCTCACAACCGGGACAGGGACCCTACGAGCAGTACTTC
CDR3aa: CASSQPGQGPYEQYF
j_gene: TRBJ2-7
abundance: few
v_gene: TRBV18
d_gene: TRBD1